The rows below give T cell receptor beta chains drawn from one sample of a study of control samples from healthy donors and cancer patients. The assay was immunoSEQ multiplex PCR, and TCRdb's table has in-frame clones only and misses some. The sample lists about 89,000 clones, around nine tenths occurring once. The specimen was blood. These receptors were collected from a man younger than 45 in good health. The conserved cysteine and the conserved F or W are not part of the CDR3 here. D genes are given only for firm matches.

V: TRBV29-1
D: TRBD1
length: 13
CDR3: SVDNRDRDTGGYT

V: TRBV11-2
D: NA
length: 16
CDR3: ASSLDLRGVATNEKLF

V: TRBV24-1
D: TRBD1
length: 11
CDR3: ATSDRVNTEAF

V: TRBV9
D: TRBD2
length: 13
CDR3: ASSVGTSSENIQY

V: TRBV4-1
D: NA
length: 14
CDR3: ASSLSGGGPDYGYT

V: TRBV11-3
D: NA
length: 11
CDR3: ASSLGGGYGYT

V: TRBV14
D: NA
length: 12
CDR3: ASSQEKGVDGYT

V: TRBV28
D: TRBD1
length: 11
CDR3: ASSPQGATEAF

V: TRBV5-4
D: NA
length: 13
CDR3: ASSEPGGGWETQY

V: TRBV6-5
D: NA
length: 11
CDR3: ASSRGGQYGYT

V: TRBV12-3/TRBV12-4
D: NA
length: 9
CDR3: ASSLEGGYT

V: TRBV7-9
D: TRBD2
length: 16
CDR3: ASSLVALAGGPTDTQY

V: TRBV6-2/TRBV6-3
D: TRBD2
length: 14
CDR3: ASTPLGTSGDNEQF

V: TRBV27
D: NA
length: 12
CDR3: ASSWAGPNTEAF

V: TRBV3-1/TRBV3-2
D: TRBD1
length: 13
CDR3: ASSQGTGARTEAF

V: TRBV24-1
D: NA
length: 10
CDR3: ATGVEHNEQF

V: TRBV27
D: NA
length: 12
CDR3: ASSQGPSYNEQF